This is a list of T cell receptor beta chains from one sample in a study of cytomegalovirus exposure and HLA in healthy donors. Clones were sequenced by immunoSEQ multiplex PCR, and TCRdb holds only the in-frame ones, with some missing. The sample lists about 100,000 clones; nearly 65% were seen once. Material for sequencing was PBMCs. These receptors came from a human donor in good health. Each CDR3 is given with its conserved first and last residue. A D gene is named only where the DNA matches it firmly. Clone size, where shown, is once, few, many, or a class for clones that have expanded.

clone_size	d_call	v_call	j_call	cdr3_length	cdr3_nt	cdr3_aa
-	-	TRBV2	TRBJ2-7	17	TGTGCCAGCAGTTCCTTGGATGGCGGAATTTACTCCTACGAGCAGTACTTC	CASSSLDGGIYSYEQYF
few	TRBD1	TRBV10-3	TRBJ2-7	12	TGTGCCGCACAGGGGCCCTCCTACGAGCAGTACTTC	CAAQGPSYEQYF
-	TRBD1	TRBV6-1	TRBJ1-1	14	TGTGCCAGCTGTAGGGACAGGGCGAGGACTGAAGCTTTCTTT	CASCRDRARTEAFF
-	TRBD1	TRBV5-1	TRBJ1-1	12	TGCGCCAGCAGGCAGGGGGACACTGAAGCTTTCTTT	CASRQGDTEAFF
-	-	TRBV5-1	TRBJ2-5	12	TGCGCCAGCAAGGGGGAGTGGGAGACCCAGTACTTC	CASKGEWETQYF
-	TRBD1	TRBV29-1	TRBJ2-7	14	TGCAGCGTTGAAGGGACAGGCGACGACTACGAGCAGTACTTC	CSVEGTGDDYEQYF
-	-	TRBV20-1	TRBJ2-7	10	TGCAGTGTTCAGGGTTACGAGCAGTACTTC	CSVQGYEQYF
-	-	TRBV13	TRBJ1-4	16	TGTGCCAGCAGCTTTTATACTGCCGCAACTAATGAAAAACTGTTTTTT	CASSFYTAATNEKLFF
-	-	TRBV6-5	TRBJ2-5	14	TGTGCCAGCAGACCCCCCAACGGAGGAGGGACCCAGTACTTC	CASRPPNGGGTQYF
few	-	TRBV11-2	TRBJ2-5	15	TGTGCCAGCAGCTTATATGTAGCGGTCACGGAGACCCAGTACTTC	CASSLYVAVTETQYF
-	-	TRBV21-1	TRBJ2-2	18	TGTGCCAGCAGCAAAGTTATTTCACTAGCGGGGAGCACCGGGGAGCTGTTTTTT	CASSKVISLAGSTGELFF
-	TRBD1	TRBV5-4	TRBJ2-3	16	TGTGCCAGCAGCTTGATGGGACAGGGGAGGGGAGATACGCAGTATTTT	CASSLMGQGRGDTQYF
-	-	TRBV6-5	TRBJ1-1	13	TGTGCCAGCAGCATAGGGACTCTCTCTGAAGCTTTCTTT	CASSIGTLSEAFF
few	TRBD2	TRBV18	TRBJ2-2	15	TGTGCCAGCTCGCCATCTAGCGGGAACACCGGGGAGCTGTTTTTT	CASSPSSGNTGELFF
-	TRBD2	TRBV10-1	TRBJ2-1	20	TGCGCCAGCAGTGAGGGTGGGCTAGCGGGAGGTTATTCCGGGTACAATGAGCAGTTCTTC	CASSEGGLAGGYSGYNEQFF
few	-	TRBV30	TRBJ1-5	14	TGTGCCCGGACTGACCAGCTAGAAAGGCAGCCCCAGCATTTT	CARTDQLERQPQHF
-	-	TRBV5-1	TRBJ2-5	14	TGCGCCAGCAGCTTGTTGAGGTACCAAGAGACCCAGTACTTC	CASSLLRYQETQYF
-	TRBD1	TRBV9	TRBJ1-2	17	TGTGCCAGCAGCGTAGAGGGCAGGGGGATGTTCAGCTATGGCTACACCTTC	CASSVEGRGMFSYGYTF
-	-	TRBV27	TRBJ1-4	16	TGTGCCAGCAGTACCTTTACAGAGTCAACTAATGAAAAACTGTTTTTT	CASSTFTESTNEKLFF
-	-	TRBV7-8	TRBJ2-3	12	TGTGCCAGCAGCTTACCCTCAGATACGCAGTATTTT	CASSLPSDTQYF
-	-	TRBV21-1	TRBJ1-5	19	TGTGCCAGCAGCAAAGCGCGAGGTTTTGGTTCCCGGGGCAATCAGCCCCAGCATTTT	CASSKARGFGSRGNQPQHF
-	TRBD1	TRBV27	TRBJ2-6	17	TGTGCCAGCAGTTTAAGACAGGGGGCGTCTGGGGCCAACGTCCTGACTTTC	CASSLRQGASGANVLTF
few	TRBD1	TRBV18	TRBJ2-7	13	TGTGCCAGCTCACCAGGGACAGACTACGAGCAGTACTTC	CASSPGTDYEQYF
-	-	TRBV28	TRBJ2-1	14	TGTGCCAGCAGTTCCACCCCGGCTAGGGGTGAGCAGTTCTTC	CASSSTPARGEQFF
-	-	TRBV11-1	TRBJ1-1	15	TGTGCCAGCAGCTCCCGGGACTTCGGAAACACTGAAGCTTTCTTT	CASSSRDFGNTEAFF
-	-	TRBV28	TRBJ1-1	16	TGTGCCAGCAGTTTATCGACAGCAAGCCGGAACACTGAAGCTTTCTTT	CASSLSTASRNTEAFF
-	-	TRBV19	TRBJ2-1	15	TGTGCCAGTAGTAGCCGACAGGCCCCCTACAATGAGCAGTTCTTC	CASSSRQAPYNEQFF
-	TRBD1	TRBV18	TRBJ1-4	15	TGTGCCAGCTCACCACGGGACAGGGACGGTGAAAAACTGTTTTTT	CASSPRDRDGEKLFF
-	-	TRBV10-2	TRBJ1-2	15	TGCGCCAGCAGGCAACAAGGGGTTGACGGCTATGGCTACACCTTC	CASRQQGVDGYGYTF